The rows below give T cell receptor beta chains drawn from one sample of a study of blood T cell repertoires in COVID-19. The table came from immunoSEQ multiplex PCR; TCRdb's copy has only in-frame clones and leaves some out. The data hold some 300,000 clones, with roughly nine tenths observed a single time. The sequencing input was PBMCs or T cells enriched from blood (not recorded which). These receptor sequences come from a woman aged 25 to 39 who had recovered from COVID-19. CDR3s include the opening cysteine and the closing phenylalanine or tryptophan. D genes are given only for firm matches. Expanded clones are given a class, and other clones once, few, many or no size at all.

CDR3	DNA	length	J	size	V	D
CATSDNGGLTDTQYF	TGTGCCACCAGTGATAATGGGGGCCTCACAGATACGCAGTATTTT	15	TRBJ2-3	once	TRBV24-1	NA
CASSQPCGTGGTGELFF	TGTGCCAGCAGCCAACCCTGTGGGACAGGGGGCACCGGGGAGCTGTTTTTT	17	TRBJ2-2	NA	TRBV3-1/TRBV3-2	TRBD1
CASSLRQDLYGYTF	TGTGCCAGCAGTTTACGACAGGATCTCTATGGCTACACCTTC	14	TRBJ1-2	once	TRBV27	NA
CASSTLRGGCNEQFF	TGTGCCAGCAGCACCCTGAGGGGGGGGTGCAATGAGCAGTTCTTC	15	TRBJ2-1	NA	TRBV21-1	NA
CASSPVLGAATEAFF	TGCGCCAGCAGCCCCGTTTTAGGGGCCGCCACTGAAGCTTTCTTT	15	TRBJ1-1	NA	TRBV5-1	NA
CASFPAGRNSSLHF	TGTGCCAGCTTCCCGGCGGGAAGGAATTCATCCCTCCACTTT	14	TRBJ1-6	NA	TRBV28	NA
CASKGGRDTGELFF	TGTGCCAGCAAAGGCGGGAGGGACACCGGGGAGCTGTTTTTT	14	TRBJ2-2	NA	TRBV5-4	TRBD2
CASSQSPEGYEQYF	TGTGCCAGCAGCCAATCACCTGAGGGCTACGAGCAGTACTTC	14	TRBJ2-7	NA	TRBV4-2	NA
CASSRGPNQPQHF	TGTGCCAGCAGTAGGGGGCCCAATCAGCCCCAGCATTTT	13	TRBJ1-5	NA	TRBV6-5	TRBD1
CASSRARGGEKLFF	TGTGCCAGTTCCCGGGCAAGGGGGGGTGAAAAACTGTTTTTT	14	TRBJ1-4	NA	TRBV2	NA
CASLHKGEVQPQHF	TGTGCCAGCTTGCACAAGGGAGAGGTTCAGCCCCAGCATTTT	14	TRBJ1-5	NA	TRBV6-5	NA
CASSVDRAPDYGYTF	TGTGCCAGCAGCGTAGACAGGGCGCCTGATTATGGCTACACCTTC	15	TRBJ1-2	NA	TRBV9	NA
CASSIDRTVDGIQETQYF	TGTGCCAGCAGCATCGACCGGACAGTGGACGGGATCCAAGAGACCCAGTACTTC	18	TRBJ2-5	NA	TRBV7-9	NA
CASSTGTSGMDEQFF	TGTGCCAGCAGCACCGGGACTAGCGGGATGGATGAGCAGTTCTTC	15	TRBJ2-1	NA	TRBV5-6	TRBD2
CATSSVLVSSQPQHF	TGTGCCACCAGCAGTGTCTTAGTTAGCAGTCAGCCCCAGCATTTT	15	TRBJ1-5	NA	TRBV15	NA
CASSEGDSSAWAEAFF	TGCGCCAGCAGCGAAGGGGACTCATCCGCGTGGGCTGAAGCTTTCTTT	16	TRBJ1-1	NA	TRBV4-3	NA
CASSLGTVQKTQYF	TGCGCCAGCAGCTTAGGGACAGTCCAAAAGACCCAGTACTTC	14	TRBJ2-5	NA	TRBV5-1	TRBD1
CASSQYKDSGESWPQHF	TGTGCCAGCAGCCAATACAAGGACAGTGGGGAATCTTGGCCCCAGCATTTT	17	TRBJ1-5	NA	TRBV16	NA
CASSKTTGQRVHTEAFF	TGTGCCAGCAGCAAGACAACGGGACAGAGAGTTCACACTGAAGCTTTCTTT	17	TRBJ1-1	once	TRBV21-1	NA
CASTSWGDHSSYEQYF	TGTGCCAGCACCTCATGGGGGGACCACTCCTCCTACGAGCAGTACTTC	16	TRBJ2-7	NA	TRBV21-1	NA
CASSGRITFF	TGTGCCAGCAGTGGCAGAATAACTTTCTTT	10	TRBJ1-1	NA	TRBV2	NA
CASSYAGMANYGYTF	TGTGCCAGCAGTTACGCGGGGATGGCTAACTATGGCTACACCTTC	15	TRBJ1-2	once	TRBV6-2/TRBV6-3	NA
CASSIAPTWQPQHF	TGTGCCAGTAGTATCGCCCCCACTTGGCAGCCCCAGCATTTT	14	TRBJ1-5	few	TRBV19	NA
CATSSWTGEETQYF	TGTGCCACCAGCAGCTGGACAGGGGAAGAGACCCAGTACTTC	14	TRBJ2-5	NA	TRBV15	TRBD1
CASSLFGKSSYNEQFF	TGCGCCAGCAGCTTGTTCGGGAAAAGCTCCTACAATGAGCAGTTCTTC	16	TRBJ2-1	NA	TRBV5-1	NA
CASSILPSDTEAFF	TGTGCCAGTAGTATACTCCCGTCGGACACTGAAGCTTTCTTT	14	TRBJ1-1	NA	TRBV19	NA
CASSPSASTYEQYF	TGTGCCAGCTCACCATCGGCTAGCACTTACGAGCAGTACTTC	14	TRBJ2-7	NA	TRBV18	NA
CASSLNYRVNTEAFF	TGTGCCAGCAGCTTGAATTACAGGGTGAACACTGAAGCTTTCTTT	15	TRBJ1-1	once	TRBV5-8	NA
CASSQTVGLAAYNEQFF	TGTGCCAGCAGTCAAACCGTGGGACTAGCGGCCTACAATGAGCAGTTCTTC	17	TRBJ2-1	once	TRBV7-2	TRBD2
CASSQEPRSASLDTQYF	TGTGCCAGCAGCCAAGAACCCCGTTCAGCGTCCCTGGATACGCAGTATTTT	17	TRBJ2-3	NA	TRBV4-2	NA
CASSLVKREKFF	TGTGCCAGCAGCTTAGTAAAGCGGGAGAAGTTCTTC	12	TRBJ2-1	NA	TRBV7-2	TRBD2
CASRFGLAGGPSTDTQYF	TGTGCCAGCAGATTCGGACTAGCGGGAGGGCCTAGCACAGATACGCAGTATTTT	18	TRBJ2-3	NA	TRBV7-9	TRBD2